This T cell receptor beta chain came from a study of blood T cell repertoires in COVID-19. In the original analysis: Estimation of nucleated cell counts relied on the amplification of reference gene primers. The table came from immunoSEQ multiplex PCR; TCRdb's copy has only in-frame clones and leaves some out. The V and J calls and clone size are taken from that table; D and trimming were inferred from the DNA. Of a few hundred thousand clones listed, about 90% are singletons. Germline CDR1 reads MGHRA; CDR2 reads YSYEKL. Trimming shortened V by 0 bases and J by 1 base, and 13 bases separated the two germline ends. CDR3 length: 17 amino acids.

J is TRBJ2-4 and V is TRBV4-1; weak D call: TRBD2 (7 bases). The TCR comes from a woman aged 40 to 55 with acute or convalescent COVID-19. Sequenced: peripheral blood. In nucleotides, the CDR3 is TGCGCCAGCAGCCAAGATCCCGGGGGGCCTGCCAAAAACATTCAGTACTTC. Protein product: CASSQDPGGPAKNIQYF.